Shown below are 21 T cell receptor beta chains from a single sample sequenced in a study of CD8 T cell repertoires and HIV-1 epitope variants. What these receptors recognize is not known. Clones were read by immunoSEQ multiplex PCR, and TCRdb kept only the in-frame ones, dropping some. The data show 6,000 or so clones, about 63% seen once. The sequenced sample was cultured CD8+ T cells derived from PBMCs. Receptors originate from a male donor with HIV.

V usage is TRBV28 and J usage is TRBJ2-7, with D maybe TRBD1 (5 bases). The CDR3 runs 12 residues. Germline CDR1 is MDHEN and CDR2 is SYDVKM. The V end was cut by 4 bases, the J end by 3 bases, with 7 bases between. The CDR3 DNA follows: TGTGCCAGCAGTTATGACAGCTACGAGCAGTACTTC. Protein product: CASSYDSYEQYF.

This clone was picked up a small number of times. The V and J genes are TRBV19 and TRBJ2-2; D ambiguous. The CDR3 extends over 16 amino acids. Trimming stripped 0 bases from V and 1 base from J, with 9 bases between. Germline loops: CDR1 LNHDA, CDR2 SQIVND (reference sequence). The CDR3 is CASSIDLRGNTGELFF. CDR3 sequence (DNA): TGTGCCAGTAGTATAGATCTTCGTGGGAACACCGGGGAGCTGTTTTTT.

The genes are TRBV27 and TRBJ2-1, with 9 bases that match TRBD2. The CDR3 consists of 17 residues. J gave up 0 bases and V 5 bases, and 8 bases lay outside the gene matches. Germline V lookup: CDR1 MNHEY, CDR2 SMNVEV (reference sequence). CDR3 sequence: CASSPTTSGYSYNEQFF. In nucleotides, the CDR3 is TGTGCCAGCAGTCCTACGACTAGCGGCTACTCCTACAATGAGCAGTTCTTC.

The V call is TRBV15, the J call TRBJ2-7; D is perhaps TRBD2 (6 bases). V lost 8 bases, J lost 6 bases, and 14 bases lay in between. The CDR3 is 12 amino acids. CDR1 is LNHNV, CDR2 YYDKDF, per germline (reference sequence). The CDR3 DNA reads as TGTGCCACCGGGCAGGGAGGACGCGAGCAGTACTTC. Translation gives CATGQGGREQYF.

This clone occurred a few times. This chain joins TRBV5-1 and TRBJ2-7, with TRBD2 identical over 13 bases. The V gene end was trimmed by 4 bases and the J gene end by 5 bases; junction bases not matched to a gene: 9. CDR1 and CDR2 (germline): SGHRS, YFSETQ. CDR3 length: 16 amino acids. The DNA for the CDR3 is TGCGCCAGCAGCCCCGGACTAGCGGGAGTAGTCCACGAGCAGTACTTC. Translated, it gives CASSPGLAGVVHEQYF.

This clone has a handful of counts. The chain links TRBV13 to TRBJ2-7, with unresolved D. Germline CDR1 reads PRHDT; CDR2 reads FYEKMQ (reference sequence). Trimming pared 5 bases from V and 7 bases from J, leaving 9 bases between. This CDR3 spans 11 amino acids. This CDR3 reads CASSLNLEQYF. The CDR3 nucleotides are TGTGCCAGCAGCCTGAACCTAGAGCAGTACTTC.

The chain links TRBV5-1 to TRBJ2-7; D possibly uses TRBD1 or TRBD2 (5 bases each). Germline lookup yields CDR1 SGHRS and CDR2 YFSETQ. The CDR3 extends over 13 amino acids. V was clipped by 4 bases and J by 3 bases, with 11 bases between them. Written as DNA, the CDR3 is TGCGCCAGCAGCCCATGGGACGGCTACGAGCAGTACTTC. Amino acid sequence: CASSPWDGYEQYF.

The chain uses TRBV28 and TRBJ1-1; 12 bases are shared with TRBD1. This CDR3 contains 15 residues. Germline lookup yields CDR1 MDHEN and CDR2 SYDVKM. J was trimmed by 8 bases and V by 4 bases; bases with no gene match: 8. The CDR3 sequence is CASSSPGQGAWEAFF. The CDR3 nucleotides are TGTGCCAGCAGTTCCCCGGGACAGGGGGCCTGGGAAGCTTTCTTT.

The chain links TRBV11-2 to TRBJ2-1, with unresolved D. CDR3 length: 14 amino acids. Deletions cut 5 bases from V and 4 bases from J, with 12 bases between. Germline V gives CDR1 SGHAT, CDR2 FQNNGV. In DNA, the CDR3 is TGTGCCAGCAGCCCAACTTCAGAGTACAATGAGCAGTTCTTC. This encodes CASSPTSEYNEQFF.

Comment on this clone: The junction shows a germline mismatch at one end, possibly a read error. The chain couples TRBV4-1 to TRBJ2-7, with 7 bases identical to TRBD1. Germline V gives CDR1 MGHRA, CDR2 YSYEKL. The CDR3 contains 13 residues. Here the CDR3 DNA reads TGTGCCAGCAGCCAAACAGGGGTCAACGAGCAGTACTTC. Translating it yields CASSQTGVNEQYF.

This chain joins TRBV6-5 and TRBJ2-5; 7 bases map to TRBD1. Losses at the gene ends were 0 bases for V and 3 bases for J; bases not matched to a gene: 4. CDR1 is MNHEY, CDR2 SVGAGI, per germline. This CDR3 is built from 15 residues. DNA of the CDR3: TGTGCCAGCAGTTACTCGAGGCAGGGGGAAGAGACCCAGTACTTC. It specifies CASSYSRQGEETQYF.

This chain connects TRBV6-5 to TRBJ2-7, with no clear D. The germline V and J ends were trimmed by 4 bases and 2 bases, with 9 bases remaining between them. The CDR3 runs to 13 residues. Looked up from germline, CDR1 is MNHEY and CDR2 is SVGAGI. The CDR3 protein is CASSWNYPYEQYF. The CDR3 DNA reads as TGTGCCAGCAGTTGGAACTACCCCTACGAGCAGTACTTC.

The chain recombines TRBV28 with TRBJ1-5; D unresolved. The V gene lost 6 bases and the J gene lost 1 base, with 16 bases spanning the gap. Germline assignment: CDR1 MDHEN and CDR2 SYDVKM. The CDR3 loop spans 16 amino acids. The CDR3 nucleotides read TGTGCCAGCAGCCTAGCGACGATCCAGAGCAATCAGCCCCAGCATTTT. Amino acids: CASSLATIQSNQPQHF.

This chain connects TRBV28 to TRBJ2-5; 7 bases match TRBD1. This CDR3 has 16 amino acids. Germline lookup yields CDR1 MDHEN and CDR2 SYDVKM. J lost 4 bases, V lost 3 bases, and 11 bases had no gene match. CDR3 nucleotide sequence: TGTGCCAGCAGTTTGATATCGGGCAGGGGGTTAGAGACCCAGTACTTC. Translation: CASSLISGRGLETQYF.

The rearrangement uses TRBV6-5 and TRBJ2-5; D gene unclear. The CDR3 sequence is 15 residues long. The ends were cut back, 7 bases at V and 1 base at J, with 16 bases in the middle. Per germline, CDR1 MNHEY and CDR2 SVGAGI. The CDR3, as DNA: TGTGCCAGCACGAGTTTGGCGTATACCCAAGAGACCCAGTACTTC. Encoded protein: CASTSLAYTQETQYF.

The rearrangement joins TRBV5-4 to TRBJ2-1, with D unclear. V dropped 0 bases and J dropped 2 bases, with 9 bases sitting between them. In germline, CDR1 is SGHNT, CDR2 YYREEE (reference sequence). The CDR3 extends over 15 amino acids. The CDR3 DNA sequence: TGTGCCAGCAGCTTGGGAGGCGGACCCTACAATGAGCAGTTCTTC. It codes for CASSLGGGPYNEQFF.

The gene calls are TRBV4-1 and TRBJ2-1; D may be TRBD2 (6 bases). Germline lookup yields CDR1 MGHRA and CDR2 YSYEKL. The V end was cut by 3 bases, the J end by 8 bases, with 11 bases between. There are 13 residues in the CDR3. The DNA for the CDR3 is TGCGCCAGCAGCCAGAGCTGGGAGGATGAGCAGTTCTTC. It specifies CASSQSWEDEQFF.

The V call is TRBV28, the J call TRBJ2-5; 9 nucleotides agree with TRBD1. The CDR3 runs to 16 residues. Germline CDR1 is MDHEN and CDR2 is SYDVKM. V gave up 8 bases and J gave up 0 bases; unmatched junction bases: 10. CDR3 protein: CASVGAGTGHQETQYF. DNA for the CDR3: TGTGCCAGCGTCGGAGCCGGGACAGGGCACCAAGAGACCCAGTACTTC.

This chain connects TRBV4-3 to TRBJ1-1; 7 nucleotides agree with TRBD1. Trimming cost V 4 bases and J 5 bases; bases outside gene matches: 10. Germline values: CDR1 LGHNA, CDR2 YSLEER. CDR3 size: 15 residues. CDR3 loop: CASSRDDRAGTEAFF. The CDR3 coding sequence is TGCGCCAGCAGCCGAGACGACAGGGCCGGTACTGAAGCTTTCTTT.

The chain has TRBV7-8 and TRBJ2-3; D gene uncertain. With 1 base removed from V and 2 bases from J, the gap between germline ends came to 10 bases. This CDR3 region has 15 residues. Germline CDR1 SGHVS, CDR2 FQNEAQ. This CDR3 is CASSLVDQYTDTQYF. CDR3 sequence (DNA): TGTGCCAGCAGCTTAGTTGACCAATACACAGATACGCAGTATTTT.

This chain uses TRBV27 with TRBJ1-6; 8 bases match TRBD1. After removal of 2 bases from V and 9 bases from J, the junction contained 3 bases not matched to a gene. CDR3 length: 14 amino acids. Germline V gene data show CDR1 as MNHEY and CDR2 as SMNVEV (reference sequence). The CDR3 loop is CASSLRTGLSPLHF. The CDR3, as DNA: TGTGCCAGCAGTTTAAGGACAGGGCTTTCACCCCTCCACTTT.